This T cell receptor (beta chain) was identified during a study of blood T cell repertoires in COVID-19. Overall study: Material from acute and convalescent COVID-19 was sourced from the United States, Italy and Spain. Sources were T cells, B-cell-depleted T cells, or PBMCs; the material itself was cDNA or gDNA.

The repertoire was sequenced with immunoSEQ multiplex PCR; TCRdb's copy has only in-frame clones and lacks some. The table records fewer than 200,000 clones, roughly 77% of them present only once. The source of this sequence is a man between 65 and 80 years old with active or convalescent COVID-19. Material: peripheral blood.

Here the CDR3 reads CAWSQGRANEKLFF. The CDR3 nucleotides read TGTGCCTGGAGTCAGGGTAGGGCTAATGAAAAACTGTTTTTT. The chain is built from TRBV30 and TRBJ1-4; TRBD1 is a possible D gene (5 bases). Germline-derived CDR1 and CDR2 are GTSNPN and SVGIG (reference sequence). V dropped 2 bases and J dropped 3 bases, with 10 bases sitting between them. The CDR3 loop spans 14 amino acids.